This TCR beta chain was obtained from a study of blood T cell repertoires in COVID-19. Study-wide context: Samples taken during acute and convalescent COVID-19 were collected in the United States, Italy and Spain. Sample material is recorded as cDNA or gDNA derived from T cells, B-cell-depleted T cells, or PBMCs.

The CDR3 covers 15 residues. Germline V gene lookup returns CDR1 SGHRS and CDR2 YFSETQ. The J segment lost 2 bases and the V segment lost 0 bases, leaving 5 bases of the junction unmatched. Sequenced by immunoSEQ multiplex PCR; TCRdb stores in-frame clones only, minus some. The data show fewer than 100,000 clones, 82% seen once. The chain is built from TRBV5-1 and TRBJ2-7, with 7 bases aligning to TRBD1. The receptor's source is a human donor in a cohort sampled during active COVID-19. What was sequenced was peripheral blood. The DNA of the CDR3 is TGCGCCAGCAGCTTGGAACCAGGGACAGCCTACGAGCAGTACTTC. This gives the protein CASSLEPGTAYEQYF.